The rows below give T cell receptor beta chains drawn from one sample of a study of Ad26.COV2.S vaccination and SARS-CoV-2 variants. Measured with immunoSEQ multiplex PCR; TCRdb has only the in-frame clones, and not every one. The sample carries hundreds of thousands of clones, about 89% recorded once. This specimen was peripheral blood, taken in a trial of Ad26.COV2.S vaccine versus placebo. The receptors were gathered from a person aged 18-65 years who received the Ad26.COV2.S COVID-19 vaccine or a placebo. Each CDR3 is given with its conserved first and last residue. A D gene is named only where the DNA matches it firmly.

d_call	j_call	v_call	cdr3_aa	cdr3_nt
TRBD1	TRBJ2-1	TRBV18	CASSRQGASMDEQFF	TGTGCCAGCTCACGGCAGGGGGCGAGTATGGATGAGCAGTTCTTC
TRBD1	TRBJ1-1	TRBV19	CASSTRDRDTEAFF	TGTGCCAGTAGTACCCGGGACAGGGACACTGAAGCTTTCTTT
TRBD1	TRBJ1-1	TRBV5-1	CASSGGTGGPEAFF	TGCGCCAGCAGCGGCGGGACAGGGGGACCTGAAGCTTTCTTT
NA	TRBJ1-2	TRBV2	CASSEMGGEGYTF	TGTGCCAGCAGTGAAATGGGAGGAGAAGGCTACACCTTC
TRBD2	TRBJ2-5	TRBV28	CASSTSWRGKETQYF	TGTGCCAGCAGCACCAGTTGGCGGGGGAAAGAGACCCAGTACTTC
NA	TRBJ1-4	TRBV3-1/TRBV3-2	CASSQGHSENLVF	TGTGCCAGCAGCCAAGGACATTCCGAAAATTTGGTTTTT
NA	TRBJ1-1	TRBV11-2	CASSLGGEGDEAFF	TGTGCCAGCAGCTTAGGGGGAGAAGGGGACGAAGCTTTCTTT
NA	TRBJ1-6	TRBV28	CASSLWESPLHF	TGTGCCAGCAGTTTATGGGAATCACCCCTCCACTTT
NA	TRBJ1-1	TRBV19	CASSNHGENTEAFF	TGTGCCAGTAGTAATCATGGGGAGAACACTGAAGCTTTCTTT
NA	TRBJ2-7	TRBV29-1	CSAAPGSYEQYF	TGCAGCGCGGCGCCGGGTTCCTACGAGCAGTACTTC
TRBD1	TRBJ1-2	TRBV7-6	CASSLNGQGLYGYTF	TGTGCCAGCAGCCTAAACGGACAGGGCCTCTATGGCTACACCTTC
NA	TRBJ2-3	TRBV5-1	CASSLEPRAGGTDTQYF	TGCGCCAGCAGCTTGGAACCCCGTGCAGGGGGCACAGATACGCAGTATTTT
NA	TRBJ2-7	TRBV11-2	CASSLMGVPSYEQYF	TGTGCCAGCAGTTTAATGGGAGTTCCCTCCTACGAGCAGTACTTC